This TCR beta chain was captured in a study of response to subunit inactivated influenza vaccine. This clonotype was counted many times. One end of the junction does not line up with germline, which may come from a read error. Per the germline V gene, CDR1 is SSHAT and CDR2 is FNYEAQ (reference sequence). The CDR3 covers 13 residues. TCRdb analysed the RT-PCR reads with MiXCR anew, one entry per CDR3 protein. The sample contains more than 550,000 distinct CDR3 sequences, over 9.5% of which appear only once. The clonotype originates from a man over 45 who received an inactivated influenza vaccine. The sample in question was PBMCs from blood, obtained on the day of vaccination. J is TRBJ2-7 and V is TRBV7-7; D gene ambiguous. CDR3 nucleotides: TGTGCTAGCAGCTTAGAGAGGATGGGGGAGCAGTACTTC. This codes for CASSLERMGEQYF.